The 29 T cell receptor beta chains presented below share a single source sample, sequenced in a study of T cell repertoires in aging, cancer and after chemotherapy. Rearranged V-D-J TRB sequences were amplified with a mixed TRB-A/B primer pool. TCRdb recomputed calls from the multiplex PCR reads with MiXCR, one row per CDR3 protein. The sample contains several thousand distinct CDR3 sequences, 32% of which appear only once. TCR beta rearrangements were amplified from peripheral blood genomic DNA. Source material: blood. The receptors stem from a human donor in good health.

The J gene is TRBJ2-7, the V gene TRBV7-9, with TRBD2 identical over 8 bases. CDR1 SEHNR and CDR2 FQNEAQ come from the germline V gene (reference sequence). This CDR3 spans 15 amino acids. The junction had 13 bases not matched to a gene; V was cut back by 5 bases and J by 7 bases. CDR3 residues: CASSLGLAGGWEQYF. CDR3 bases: TGTGCCAGCAGCCTAGGACTAGCCGGAGGATGGGAGCAGTACTTC.

This CDR3 reads CASSPLGDSPLHF. The CDR3 DNA sequence: TGTGCCAGCAGCCCGTTGGGGGATTCACCCCTCCACTTT. V gene TRBV7-9 combines with J gene TRBJ1-6; a weak D match, TRBD1 (5 bases). V was clipped by 5 bases and J by 8 bases, with 10 bases between them. From germline, CDR1 is SEHNR and CDR2 FQNEAQ (reference sequence). The CDR3 has 13 residues.

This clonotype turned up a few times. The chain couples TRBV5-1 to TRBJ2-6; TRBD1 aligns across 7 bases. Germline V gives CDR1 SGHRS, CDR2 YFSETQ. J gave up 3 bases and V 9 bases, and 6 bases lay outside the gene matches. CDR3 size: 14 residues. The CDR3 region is CATGQLSGANVLTF. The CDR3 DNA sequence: TGCGCCACGGGACAGTTGAGTGGGGCCAACGTCCTGACTTTC. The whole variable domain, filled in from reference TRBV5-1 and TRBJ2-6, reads KAGVTQTPRYLIKTRGQQVTLSCSPISGHRSVSWYQQTPGQGLQFLFEYFSETQRNKGNFPGRFSGRQFSNSRSEMNVSTLELGDSALYLCATGQLSGANVLTFGAGSRLTVL.

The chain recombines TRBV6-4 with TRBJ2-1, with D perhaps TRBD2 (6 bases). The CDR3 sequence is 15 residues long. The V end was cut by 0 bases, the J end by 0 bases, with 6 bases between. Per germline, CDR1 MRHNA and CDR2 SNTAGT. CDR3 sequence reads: CASSDSAGSYNEQFF. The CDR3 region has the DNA TGTGCCAGCAGTGACTCAGCGGGCTCCTACAATGAGCAGTTCTTC.

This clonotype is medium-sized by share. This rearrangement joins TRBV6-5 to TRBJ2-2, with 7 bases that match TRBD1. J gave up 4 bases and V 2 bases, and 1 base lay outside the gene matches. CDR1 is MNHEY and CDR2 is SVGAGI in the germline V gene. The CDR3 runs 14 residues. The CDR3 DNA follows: TGTGCCAGCAGTTACGCAGGGGGCACCGGGGAGCTGTTTTTT. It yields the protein CASSYAGGTGELFF.

For the CDR3, the DNA is TGCAGTGCGACCCCGGGGGATCAGCCCCAGCATTTT. Protein product: CSATPGDQPQHF. J is TRBJ1-5 and V is TRBV20-1; a possible D gene is TRBD1 (5 bases). The V gene lost 6 bases and the J gene lost 5 bases, with 11 bases spanning the gap. There are 12 residues in the CDR3. The V gene's germline CDR1 is DFQATT and CDR2 SNEGSKA (reference sequence).

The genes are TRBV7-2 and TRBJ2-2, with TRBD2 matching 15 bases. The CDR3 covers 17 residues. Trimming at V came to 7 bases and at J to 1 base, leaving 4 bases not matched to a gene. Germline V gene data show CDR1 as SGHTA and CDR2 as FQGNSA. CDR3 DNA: TGTGCCAGCACTCAGGGACTAGCGGGAGGGAACACCGGGGAGCTGTTTTTT. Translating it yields CASTQGLAGGNTGELFF.

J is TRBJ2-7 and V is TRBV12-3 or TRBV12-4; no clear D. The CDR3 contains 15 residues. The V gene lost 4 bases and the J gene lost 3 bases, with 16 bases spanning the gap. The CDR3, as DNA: TGTGCCAGCAGTTCGTTTCTGGACGGATACTACGAGCAGTACTTC. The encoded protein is CASSSFLDGYYEQYF.

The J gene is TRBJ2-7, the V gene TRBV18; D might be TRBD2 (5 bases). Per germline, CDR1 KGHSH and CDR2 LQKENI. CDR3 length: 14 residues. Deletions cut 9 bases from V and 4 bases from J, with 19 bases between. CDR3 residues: CASRSGGPSYEQYF. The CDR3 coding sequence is TGTGCCAGTCGGAGCGGAGGACCGTCGTACGAGCAGTACTTC. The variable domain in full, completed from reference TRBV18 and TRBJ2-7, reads NAGVMQNPRHLVRRRGQEARLRCSPMKGHSHVYWYRQLPEEGLKFMVYLQKENIIDESGMPKERFSAEFPKEGPSILRIQQVVRGDSAAYFCASRSGGPSYEQYFGPGTRLTVT.

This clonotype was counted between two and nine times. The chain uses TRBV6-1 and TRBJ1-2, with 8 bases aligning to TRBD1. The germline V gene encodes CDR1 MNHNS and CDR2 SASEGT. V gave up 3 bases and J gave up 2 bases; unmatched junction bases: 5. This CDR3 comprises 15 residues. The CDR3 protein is CASSDWTGPNYGYTF. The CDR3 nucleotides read TGTGCCAGCAGTGACTGGACAGGGCCAAACTATGGCTACACCTTC.

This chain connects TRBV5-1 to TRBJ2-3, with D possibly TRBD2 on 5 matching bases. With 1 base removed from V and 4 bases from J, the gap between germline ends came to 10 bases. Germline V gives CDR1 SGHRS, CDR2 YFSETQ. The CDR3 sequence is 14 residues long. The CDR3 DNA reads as TGCGCCAGCAGCTTGTCAGCGGACGCAGATACGCAGTATTTT. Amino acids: CASSLSADADTQYF.

This CDR3 is CASSLSVAGGVVETQYF. CDR3 sequence (DNA): TGTGCCAGCAGCTTGAGTGTAGCGGGAGGGGTGGTGGAGACCCAGTACTTC. The chain carries TRBV5-6 and TRBJ2-5, with 11 bases matching TRBD2. CDR3 length: 17 amino acids. Germline V gene sequence: CDR1 SGHDT, CDR2 YYEEEE. V lost 1 base to trimming and J lost 5 bases; unmatched junction nucleotides: 10.

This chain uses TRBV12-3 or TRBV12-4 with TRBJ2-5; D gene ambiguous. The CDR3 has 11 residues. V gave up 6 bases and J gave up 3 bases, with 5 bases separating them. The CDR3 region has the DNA TGTGCCAGCAGAGGTGAAGAGACCCAGTACTTC. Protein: CASRGEETQYF.

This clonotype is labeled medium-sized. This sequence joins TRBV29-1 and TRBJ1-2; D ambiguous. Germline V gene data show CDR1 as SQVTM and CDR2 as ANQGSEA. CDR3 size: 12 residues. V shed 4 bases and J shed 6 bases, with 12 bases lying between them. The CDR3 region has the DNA TGCAGCGTTGCCGGTATAAGGGATGGCTACACCTTC. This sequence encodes CSVAGIRDGYTF.

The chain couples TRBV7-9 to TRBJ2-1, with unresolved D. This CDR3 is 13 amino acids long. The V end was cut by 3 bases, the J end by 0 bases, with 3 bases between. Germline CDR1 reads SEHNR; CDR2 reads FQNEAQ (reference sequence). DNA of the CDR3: TGTGCCAGCAGCTTGAGCTCCTACAATGAGCAGTTCTTC. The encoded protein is CASSLSSYNEQFF.

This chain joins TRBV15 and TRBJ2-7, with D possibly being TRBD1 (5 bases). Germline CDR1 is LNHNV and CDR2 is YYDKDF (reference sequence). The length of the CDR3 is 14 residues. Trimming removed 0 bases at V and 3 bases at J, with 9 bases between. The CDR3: CATSREGRDYEQYF. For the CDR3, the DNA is TGTGCCACCAGCAGAGAGGGCAGGGACTACGAGCAGTACTTC.

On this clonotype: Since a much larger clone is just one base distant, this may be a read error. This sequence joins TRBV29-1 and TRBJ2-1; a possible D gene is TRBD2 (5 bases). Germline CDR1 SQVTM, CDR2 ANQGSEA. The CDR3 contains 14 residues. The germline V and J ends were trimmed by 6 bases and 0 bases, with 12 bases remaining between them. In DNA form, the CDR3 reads TGCAGCGTGAGAGGGAGCAGCTCCTACAATGAGCAGTTCTTC. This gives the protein CSVRGSSSYNEQFF.

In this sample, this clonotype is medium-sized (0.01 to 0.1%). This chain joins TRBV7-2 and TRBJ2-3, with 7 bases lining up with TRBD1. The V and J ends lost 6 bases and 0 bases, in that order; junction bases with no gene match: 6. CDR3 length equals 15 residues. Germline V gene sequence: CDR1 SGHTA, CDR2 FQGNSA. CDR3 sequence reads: CASRVGGVSTDTQYF. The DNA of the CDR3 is TGTGCCAGCAGAGTAGGGGGCGTGAGCACAGATACGCAGTATTTT.

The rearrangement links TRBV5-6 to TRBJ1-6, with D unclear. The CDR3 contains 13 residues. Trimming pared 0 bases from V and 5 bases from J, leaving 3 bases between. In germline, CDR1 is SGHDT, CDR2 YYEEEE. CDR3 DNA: TGTGCCAGCAGCTTGGGGGATAATTCACCCCTCCACTTT. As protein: CASSLGDNSPLHF.

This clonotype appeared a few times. The CDR3 reads CASSDPGLQETQYF. CDR3 DNA: TGTGCCAGCAGCGACCCGGGACTTCAAGAGACCCAGTACTTC. V is TRBV7-2 and J is TRBJ2-5; D is perhaps TRBD2 (6 bases). Germline assignment: CDR1 SGHTA and CDR2 FQGNSA. CDR3 size: 14 residues. Trimming removed 5 bases from V and 2 bases from J, with 12 bases in between.

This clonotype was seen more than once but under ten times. CDR3 DNA: TGTGCCAGCATCGGAGAAACACCAAATTCACCCCTCCACTTT. Amino acid sequence: CASIGETPNSPLHF. The V call is TRBV28, the J call TRBJ1-6; D is undetermined. CDR1 and CDR2 from the germline V gene are MDHEN and SYDVKM. The CDR3 covers 14 residues. Trimming cost V 7 bases and J 7 bases, with 14 bases left between them.

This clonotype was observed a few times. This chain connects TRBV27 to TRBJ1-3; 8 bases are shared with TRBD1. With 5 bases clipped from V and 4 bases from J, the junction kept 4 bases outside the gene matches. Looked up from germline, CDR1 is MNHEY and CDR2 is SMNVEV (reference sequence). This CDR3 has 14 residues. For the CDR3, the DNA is TGTGCCAGCAGTACAGGGGGGAGGGGAAACACCATATATTTT. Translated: CASSTGGRGNTIYF.

DNA for the CDR3: TGTGCCAGCAGCTCCACCGGGACAGGGAGCTCCTACAATGAGCAGTTCTTC. This codes for CASSSTGTGSSYNEQFF. The chain uses TRBV7-3 and TRBJ2-1; 9 bases map to TRBD1. Trimming at V came to 4 bases and at J to 0 bases, leaving 7 bases not matched to a gene. Germline V gene lookup returns CDR1 SGHTA and CDR2 FQGTGA. The CDR3 sequence is 17 residues long.

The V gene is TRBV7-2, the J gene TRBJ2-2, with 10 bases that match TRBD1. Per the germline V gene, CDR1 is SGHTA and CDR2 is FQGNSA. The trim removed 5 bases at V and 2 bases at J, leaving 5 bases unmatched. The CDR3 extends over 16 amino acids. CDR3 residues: CASSPRDRGNTGELFF. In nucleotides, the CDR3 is TGTGCCAGCAGCCCCCGGGACAGGGGCAACACCGGGGAGCTGTTTTTT.

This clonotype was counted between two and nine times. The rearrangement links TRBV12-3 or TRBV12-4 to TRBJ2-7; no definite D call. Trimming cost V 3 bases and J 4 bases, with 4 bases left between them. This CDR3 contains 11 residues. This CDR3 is CASSFRYEQYF. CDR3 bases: TGTGCCAGCAGTTTTCGGTACGAGCAGTACTTC.

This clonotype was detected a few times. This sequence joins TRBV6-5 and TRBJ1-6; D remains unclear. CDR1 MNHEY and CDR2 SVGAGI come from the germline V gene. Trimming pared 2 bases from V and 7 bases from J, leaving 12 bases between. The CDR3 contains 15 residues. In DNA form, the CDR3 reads TGTGCCAGCAGTTACGGTGGCCGGCTGAATTCACCCCTCCACTTT. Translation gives CASSYGGRLNSPLHF.

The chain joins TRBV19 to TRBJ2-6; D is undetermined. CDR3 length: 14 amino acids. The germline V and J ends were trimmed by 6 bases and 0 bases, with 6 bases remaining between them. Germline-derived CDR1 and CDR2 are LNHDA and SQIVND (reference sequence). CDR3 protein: CASSDTSGANVLTF. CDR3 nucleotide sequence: TGTGCCAGTAGCGACACCTCTGGGGCCAACGTCCTGACTTTC.

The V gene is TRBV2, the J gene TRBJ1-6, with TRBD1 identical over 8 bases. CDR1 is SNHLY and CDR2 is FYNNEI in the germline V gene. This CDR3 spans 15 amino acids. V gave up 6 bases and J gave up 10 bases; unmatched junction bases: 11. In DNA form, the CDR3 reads TGTGCCAGCAGAGCCCTTGGACAGGGAGGATCACCCCTCCACTTT. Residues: CASRALGQGGSPLHF. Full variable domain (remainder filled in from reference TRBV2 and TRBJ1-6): EPEVTQTPSHQVTQMGQEVILRCVPISNHLYFYWYRQILGQKVEFLVSFYNNEISEKSEIFDDQFSVERPDGSNFTLKIRSTKLEDSAMYFCASRALGQGGSPLHFGNGTRLTVT.

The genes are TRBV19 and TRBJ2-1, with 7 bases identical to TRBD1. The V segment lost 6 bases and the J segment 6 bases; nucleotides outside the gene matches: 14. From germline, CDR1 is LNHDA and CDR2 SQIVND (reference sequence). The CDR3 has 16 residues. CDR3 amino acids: CASRSPTGDEGNEQFF. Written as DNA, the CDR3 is TGTGCCAGTAGATCTCCAACAGGGGATGAAGGCAATGAGCAGTTCTTC. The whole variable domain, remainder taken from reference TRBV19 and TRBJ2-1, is DGGITQSPKYLFRKEGQNVTLSCEQNLNHDAMYWYRQDPGQGLRLIYYSQIVNDFQKGDIAEGYSVSREKKESFPLTVTSAQKNPTAFYLCASRSPTGDEGNEQFFGPGTRLTVL.